The 16 T cell receptor beta chains below were found in one sample sequenced in a study of STAT5B mutations in CD4+ large granular lymphocyte leukemia (dated by TCRdb to 2021 to 2024). Preparation of the library involved the immunoSEQ multiplex PCR assay. Sourced from immuneACCESS, this table was stored by TCRdb with only in-frame sequences that have V and J called. A share of the clones is absent; for the studies checked, an unresolved V gene accounts for under half, and the remainder has no known explanation. This sample lists about 30,000 clones; 87% were detected once. The top ten clones comprise 3.4% of the sample. The sequenced sample consisted of CD4+ T cells from blood buffy coats. These receptors were collected from a human donor in good health.

The chain employs TRBV6-6 and TRBJ2-7; no definite D call. The CDR3 totals 13 residues. The ends were cut back, 7 bases at V and 0 bases at J, with 10 bases in the middle. Germline CDR1 is MNHNY and CDR2 is SVGAGI (reference sequence). The CDR3 sequence is CASTYDISYEQYF. In DNA form, the CDR3 reads TGTGCCAGCACCTACGACATCTCCTACGAGCAGTACTTC.

This clone has only a few counts. CDR3 loop: CASSARASPDGYTF. Here the CDR3 DNA reads TGTGCCAGCAGTGCCCGAGCTTCACCCGATGGCTACACCTTC. The chain is built from TRBV2 and TRBJ1-2; D call uncertain. The V gene's germline CDR1 is SNHLY and CDR2 FYNNEI. CDR3 length equals 14 residues. With 4 bases removed from V and 6 bases from J, the gap between germline ends came to 15 bases.

This chain links TRBV6-4 with TRBJ2-1; 10 bases align to TRBD1. The CDR3 contains 14 residues. V was pared by 8 bases and J by 7 bases, with 8 bases of the junction left unmatched. Looked up from germline, CDR1 is MRHNA and CDR2 is SNTAGT. This chain's CDR3 is CASGRQGARNEQFF. The CDR3 bases are TGTGCCAGCGGGAGACAGGGGGCGCGGAATGAGCAGTTCTTC.

The V gene is TRBV28, the J gene TRBJ2-3, with D perhaps matching TRBD2 (7 bases). The germline CDR1 and CDR2 sequences are MDHEN and SYDVKM. The CDR3 consists of 15 residues. V lost 2 bases and J 4 bases, leaving 13 bases between the germline ends. CDR3 amino acids: CASSLRGGGADTQYF. Here the CDR3 DNA reads TGTGCCAGCAGTTTAAGGGGGGGAGGGGCAGATACGCAGTATTTT.

The V and J genes are TRBV19 and TRBJ1-1, with TRBD1 as a possible D gene (6 bases). The CDR3 sequence is 12 residues long. Germline-derived CDR1 and CDR2 are LNHDA and SQIVND (reference sequence). V lost 3 bases, J lost 10 bases, and 12 bases lay in between. CDR3 sequence reads: CASSIPTRGAFF. CDR3 coding DNA: TGTGCCAGTAGTATTCCAACCAGGGGAGCTTTCTTT.

The chain links TRBV7-2 to TRBJ2-7, with D possibly being TRBD1 (5 bases). Trimming stripped 5 bases from V and 6 bases from J, with 11 bases between. The CDR3 length is 12 residues. Per germline, CDR1 SGHTA and CDR2 FQGNSA. The CDR3 coding sequence is TGTGCCAGCAGCCCCCAGGGTGCCGAGCAGTACTTC. As protein: CASSPQGAEQYF. The whole variable domain, filled in from reference TRBV7-2 and TRBJ2-7, reads GAGVSQSPSNKVTEKGKDVELRCDPISGHTALYWYRQSLGQGLEFLIYFQGNSAPDKSGLPSDRFSAERTGGSVSTLTIQRTQQEDSAVYLCASSPQGAEQYFGPGTRLTVT.

The chain employs TRBV7-2 and TRBJ2-2, with unresolved D. The CDR3 is 13 residues long. V gave up 3 bases and J gave up 4 bases, with 6 bases separating them. Per the germline V gene, CDR1 is SGHTA and CDR2 is FQGNSA. The DNA for the CDR3 is TGTGCCAGCAGCTTCCGTAGCACCGGGGAGCTGTTTTTT. Translated: CASSFRSTGELFF.

V is TRBV5-1 and J is TRBJ2-1, with 12 bases that match TRBD2. CDR1 is SGHRS, CDR2 YFSETQ, per germline. This CDR3 comprises 16 residues. J was trimmed by 6 bases and V by 4 bases; bases with no gene match: 8. As DNA, the CDR3 is TGCGCCAGCAGCACCCTCCTAGCGGGAGGGTCCAATGAGCAGTTCTTC. Amino acids: CASSTLLAGGSNEQFF.

The CDR3 sequence: CASSPTGNYGYTF. CDR3 coding DNA: TGTGCCAGCTCACCGACAGGGAACTATGGCTACACCTTC. The chain employs TRBV18 and TRBJ1-2; 7 bases align to TRBD1. Germline CDR1 is KGHSH and CDR2 is LQKENI. This CDR3 spans 13 amino acids. J lost 2 bases, V lost 3 bases, and 0 bases had no gene match.

The rearrangement joins TRBV5-4 to TRBJ2-3, with TRBD2 matching 7 bases. J gave up 6 bases and V 0 bases, and 10 bases lay outside the gene matches. Germline CDR1 SGHNT, CDR2 YYREEE (reference sequence). The CDR3 covers 16 residues. CDR3 sequence reads: CASSLAGRALRDTQYF. The CDR3 DNA follows: TGTGCCAGCAGCTTGGCAGGGAGGGCCCTGAGGGATACGCAGTATTTT.

This chain joins TRBV6-5 and TRBJ1-1; D is undetermined. Per the germline V gene, CDR1 is MNHEY and CDR2 is SVGAGI. V lost 0 bases and J lost 3, with 8 bases in between. The CDR3 is made up of 14 amino acids. The CDR3 DNA follows: TGTGCCAGCAGTTACTCGAGTGGAGACACTGAAGCTTTCTTT. It codes for CASSYSSGDTEAFF.

The chain is built from TRBV9 and TRBJ2-7, with 9 positions matching TRBD2. The V gene's germline CDR1 is SGDLS and CDR2 YYNGEE. The trim removed 0 bases at V and 6 bases at J, leaving 7 bases unmatched. The CDR3 is 15 residues long. CDR3 residues: CASSVGSGRISEQYF. DNA of the CDR3: TGTGCCAGCAGCGTAGGGAGCGGGAGGATTTCCGAGCAGTACTTC.

This clone was found once. The chain combines TRBV18 with TRBJ2-1; perhaps TRBD2 as D (6 bases). Germline V CDR1 and CDR2: KGHSH, LQKENI. There are 11 residues in the CDR3. V lost 5 bases to trimming and J lost 13 bases, with 12 bases between them. Written as DNA, the CDR3 is TGTGCCAGCTCATCCGGGACTCCTCAGTTCTTC. Protein product: CASSSGTPQFF.

This clone was recorded once. The chain combines TRBV28 with TRBJ2-1; 9 bases line up with TRBD2. The CDR3 has 16 residues. Germline lookup yields CDR1 MDHEN and CDR2 SYDVKM. The trim removed 2 bases at V and 2 bases at J, leaving 4 bases unmatched. CDR3 DNA: TGTGCCAGCAGTTTAAGGGCGGGGGGGGCCTACAATGAGCAGTTCTTC. Its translation: CASSLRAGGAYNEQFF.

This clone has a single count. The V gene is TRBV6-1, the J gene TRBJ2-5; the D gene is possibly TRBD2 (5 bases). The length of the CDR3 is 13 residues. The V and J ends lost 4 bases and 4 bases respectively, with 10 bases between them. Germline values: CDR1 MNHNS, CDR2 SASEGT. DNA for the CDR3: TGTGCCAGCAGTGCAGAACTAGGAGAGACCCAGTACTTC. It translates to CASSAELGETQYF.

This chain joins TRBV28 and TRBJ1-4; no reliable D call. CDR1 is MDHEN and CDR2 is SYDVKM in the germline V gene. V gave up 9 bases and J gave up 8 bases, with 7 bases separating them. This CDR3 contains 10 residues. CDR3 DNA sequence: TGTGCCAGGGAGAAGGAAAAACTGTTTTTT. Translated, it gives CAREKEKLFF.